The 29 T cell receptor beta chains reported below all come from one sample, sequenced in a study of T cell repertoires in cytomegalovirus infection. Each CDR3 protein is one row after TCRdb ran MiXCR on the reads. The top ten clones hold 10% of a sample with roughly 500,000 distinct CDR3 sequences, 10% to 12% of them seen once. Sequencing was performed on PBMCs. The receptors shown here come from a human donor in good health (CMV status not recorded). Some clones in this sample may be carry-over from other donors' samples.

This clonotype occurred a few times. The chain has TRBV5-6 and TRBJ2-2; D is unclear. The CDR3 length is 14 residues. V lost 7 bases and J 7 bases, leaving 17 bases between the germline ends. Germline CDR1 is SGHDT and CDR2 is YYEEEE. This CDR3 is CASGYQNRGGELFF. The CDR3 DNA reads TGTGCCAGCGGCTACCAGAACCGCGGCGGGGAGCTGTTTTTT.

This clonotype has just a few counts. The chain employs TRBV7-9 and TRBJ1-2; 8 bases align to TRBD1. V gave up 4 bases and J gave up 0 bases; unmatched junction bases: 4. The length of the CDR3 is 15 residues. CDR1 and CDR2 (germline): SEHNR, FQNEAQ (reference sequence). CDR3 nucleotide sequence: TGTGCCAGCAGCTCAGACAGGGGAGCTAACTATGGCTACACCTTC. It is translated as CASSSDRGANYGYTF.

This clonotype has ten or more counts. The chain recombines TRBV12-3 or TRBV12-4 with TRBJ1-1; no definite D call. This CDR3 region has 16 residues. Trimming took 8 bases from V and 2 from J, leaving 21 bases between them. CDR3 sequence: CASGPSSRALNTEAFF. The DNA for the CDR3 is TGTGCCAGCGGCCCCAGCTCACGGGCCCTTAACACTGAAGCTTTCTTT.

The chain uses TRBV6-2 or TRBV6-3 and TRBJ2-1; 12 bases line up with TRBD2. The CDR3 contains 18 residues. Germline-derived CDR1 and CDR2 are MNHEY and SVGEGT. V dropped 0 bases and J dropped 6; count of bases not matched to a gene: 9. CDR3 DNA: TGTGCCAGCAGTTACTCTACCTTGACTAGCGGGGGACCCAATGAGCAGTTCTTC. It codes for CASSYSTLTSGGPNEQFF.

This clonotype was seen many times. V gene TRBV12-3 or TRBV12-4 combines with J gene TRBJ1-3; D is unclear. The V end was cut by 4 bases, the J end by 2 bases, with 9 bases between. The CDR3 runs to 14 residues. The CDR3 region has the DNA TGTGCCAGCAGTTCCCCCGGGGCTGGAAACACCATATATTTT. Translated, it gives CASSSPGAGNTIYF.

In this sample, this clonotype turned up many times. The rearrangement uses TRBV14 and TRBJ1-1; TRBD1 agrees at 7 bases. Germline trimming cut 3 bases from V and 4 bases from J; bases unmatched to any gene: 8. Germline lookup yields CDR1 SGHDN and CDR2 FVKESK. The CDR3 spans 15 residues. The CDR3 DNA reads TGTGCCAGCAGCCAGTGGGAGGGGGCCAGCACTGAAGCTTTCTTT. Protein product: CASSQWEGASTEAFF.

This clonotype was recorded at least ten times. V usage is TRBV5-1 and J usage is TRBJ1-2, with a possible D match to TRBD1 (5 bases). This CDR3 contains 15 residues. The germline V and J ends were trimmed by 0 bases and 0 bases, with 9 bases remaining between them. Germline assignment: CDR1 SGHRS and CDR2 YFSETQ. This CDR3 reads CASSLGATANYGYTF. The DNA of the CDR3 is TGCGCCAGCAGCTTGGGCGCGACAGCTAACTATGGCTACACCTTC.

The sample holds many counts of this clonotype. The rearrangement uses TRBV7-9 and TRBJ2-2; D not certain. Between the trimmed V and J ends, which lost 1 base and 0 bases, there was a span of 9 bases. The CDR3 sequence is 16 residues long. CDR1 is SEHNR, CDR2 FQNEAQ, per germline (reference sequence). CDR3 in amino acids: CASSLGVSTNTGELFF. The CDR3 bases are TGTGCCAGCAGCTTAGGGGTTAGCACGAACACCGGGGAGCTGTTTTTT.

Details on this clonotype: With a much larger clone just one base away, this may be a read error. This chain uses TRBV28 with TRBJ1-5; D ambiguous. Looked up from germline, CDR1 is MDHEN and CDR2 is SYDVKM. This CDR3 is 16 amino acids long. The chain's CDR3 is CASSSGWGHSNQRQHF. DNA for the CDR3: TGTGCCAGCAGTTCGGGTTGGGGTCATAGCAATCAGCGCCAGCATTTT.

Many counts were recorded for this clonotype. The chain uses TRBV20-1 and TRBJ1-1, with D uncertain. Deletions cut 3 bases from V and 3 bases from J, with 5 bases between. The CDR3 covers 11 residues. The germline CDR1 and CDR2 sequences are DFQATT and SNEGSKA (reference sequence). CDR3 sequence reads: CSASSDTEAFF. CDR3 sequence (DNA): TGCAGTGCTAGTTCAGACACTGAAGCTTTCTTT.

This clonotype was observed at least ten times. The V gene is TRBV10-3, the J gene TRBJ2-7, with 14 positions matching TRBD2. Germline V gene sequence: CDR1 ENHRY, CDR2 SYGVKD. The CDR3 spans 14 residues. The junction had 5 bases not matched to a gene; V was cut back by 10 bases and J by 3 bases. The CDR3 nucleotides are TGTGCCACGACTAGCGGGGGGGAGGGCTACGAGCAGTACTTC. This sequence encodes CATTSGGEGYEQYF.

This clonotype was recorded many times. The J gene is TRBJ2-6, the V gene TRBV12-3 or TRBV12-4, with D perhaps TRBD1 (6 bases). The V end lost 4 bases, the J end lost 4 bases, and 11 bases lay between the germline ends. The CDR3 length is 15 residues. The CDR3 sequence: CASSSTGRGANVLTF. CDR3 bases: TGTGCCAGCAGTTCCACAGGGAGAGGGGCCAACGTCCTGACTTTC.

This clonotype was picked up many times. One end of the junction does not line up with germline, which may come from a read error. The chain couples TRBV7-7 to TRBJ2-2; no firm D call. The germline V gene has CDR1 SSHAT and CDR2 FNYEAQ (reference sequence). CDR3 length: 15 amino acids. The CDR3 reads CASSLTLDGHGELFF. The DNA of the CDR3 is TGTGCTAGCAGCTTAACCCTGGACGGTCACGGGGAGCTGTTTTTT.

This clonotype was found many times. V usage is TRBV29-1 and J usage is TRBJ2-1; 8 bases are shared with TRBD2. The CDR3 has 14 residues. CDR1 SQVTM and CDR2 ANQGSEA come from the germline V gene. The V and J ends lost 7 bases and 5 bases, in that order; junction bases with no gene match: 10. The CDR3 region has the DNA TGCAGCGCCCCTCCAGCGGGAGTTAACAATGAGCAGTTCTTC. Encoded protein: CSAPPAGVNNEQFF.

This clonotype came up many times. V and J are TRBV12-3 or TRBV12-4 and TRBJ2-7; D may be TRBD2 (5 bases). Deletions cut 1 base from V and 3 bases from J, with 13 bases between. The CDR3 is 15 amino acids. As DNA, the CDR3 is TGTGCCAGCAGTTTAGTCGCGGGCGCGGACTACGAGCAGTACTTC. Residues: CASSLVAGADYEQYF.

In this sample, this clonotype turned up many times. V usage is TRBV6-6 and J usage is TRBJ1-5, with no clear D. V shed 0 bases and J shed 5 bases, with 14 bases lying between them. Per germline, CDR1 MNHNY and CDR2 SVGAGI (reference sequence). CDR3 length equals 16 residues. The CDR3 sequence: CASSYSKGLRDQPQHF. CDR3 sequence (DNA): TGTGCCAGCAGTTACTCGAAAGGCCTGAGGGATCAGCCCCAGCATTTT.

This clonotype was counted at least ten times. The chain links TRBV7-9 to TRBJ2-7; D may be TRBD1 (6 bases). Germline-derived CDR1 and CDR2 are SEHNR and FQNEAQ (reference sequence). The CDR3 spans 15 residues. Trimming pared 5 bases from V and 7 bases from J, leaving 21 bases between. The CDR3 loop reads CASSQGLGAAEEQYF. As DNA, the CDR3 is TGTGCCAGCAGCCAGGGTTTGGGGGCCGCGGAGGAGCAGTACTTC.

This clonotype was detected ten times or more. The gene calls are TRBV12-3 or TRBV12-4 and TRBJ2-3; D gene uncertain. The CDR3 is 14 residues long. V lost 6 bases and J 3 bases, leaving 13 bases between the germline ends. The DNA of the CDR3 is TGTGCCAGCAGGGCCGGGCTCCGGACAGATACGCAGTATTTT. Residues: CASRAGLRTDTQYF.

This clonotype has at least ten counts. This sequence joins TRBV20-1 and TRBJ2-5; TRBD1 matches at 8 bases. The CDR3 loop spans 13 amino acids. Germline CDR1 reads DFQATT; CDR2 reads SNEGSKA (reference sequence). The V segment lost 6 bases and the J segment 13 bases; nucleotides outside the gene matches: 16. CDR3 sequence: CSAGGTGPEIWYF. The CDR3 DNA follows: TGCAGTGCAGGAGGGACAGGACCCGAGATTTGGTACTTC.

This clonotype occurred many times. The rearrangement joins TRBV7-8 to TRBJ2-3; D call uncertain. Trimming removed 1 base at V and 1 base at J, with 12 bases between. Germline V CDR1 and CDR2: SGHVS, FQNEAQ. This CDR3 has 16 residues. CDR3 DNA sequence: TGTGCCAGCAGCTTAGGTTCTAGAAGGCGCACAGATACGCAGTATTTT. As protein: CASSLGSRRRTDTQYF.

This clonotype has a count of ten or more. The V call is TRBV12-5, the J call TRBJ1-5; D uncertain. This CDR3 contains 13 residues. V dropped 8 bases and J dropped 4 bases, with 12 bases sitting between them. Germline V gene sequence: CDR1 LGHNT, CDR2 FRNRAP. CDR3 DNA: TGTGCTAGTTCCAAGGGAGAGAATCAGCCCCAGCATTTT. This translates into CASSKGENQPQHF.

This clonotype was counted at least ten times. This chain uses TRBV28 with TRBJ1-1; D not certain. Germline lookup yields CDR1 MDHEN and CDR2 SYDVKM. The CDR3 is 12 amino acids. Trimming took off 1 base at V and 4 bases at J, with 4 bases between the two ends. As DNA, the CDR3 is TGTGCCAGCAGTTTATTAGCCACTGAAGCTTTCTTT. Translation gives CASSLLATEAFF.

The V and J genes are TRBV6-1 and TRBJ2-3, with D possibly being TRBD1 or TRBD2 (5 bases each). The CDR3 is 13 residues long. Per the germline V gene, CDR1 is MNHNS and CDR2 is SASEGT. V was pared by 6 bases and J by 1 base, with 8 bases between. The CDR3 coding sequence is TGTGCCAGCAGCGGGGCTCGCACAGATACGCAGTATTTT. Encoded protein: CASSGARTDTQYF.

The chain couples TRBV10-3 to TRBJ2-7; 8 positions match TRBD1. J was trimmed by 5 bases and V by 11 bases; bases with no gene match: 17. CDR1 and CDR2 from the germline V gene are ENHRY and SYGVKD. The CDR3 consists of 15 residues. For the CDR3, the DNA is TGTGCCGCGGGACAGGCTCAAATCTCAGGCGACGAGCAGTACTTC. Protein sequence: CAAGQAQISGDEQYF.

Ten or more counts support this clonotype. The rearrangement uses TRBV7-8 and TRBJ2-5; 7 nucleotides match TRBD1. Losses at the gene ends were 11 bases for V and 0 bases for J; bases not matched to a gene: 3. CDR3 size: 12 residues. Germline CDR1 SGHVS, CDR2 FQNEAQ. The CDR3 reads CAGGQYQETQYF. DNA for the CDR3: TGTGCCGGGGGACAGTACCAAGAGACCCAGTACTTC.

Remarks on this clonotype: A read error may produce the germline difference seen at one junction end. The chain has TRBV3-1 and TRBJ1-3; D may be TRBD1 (5 bases). CDR3 size: 17 residues. Germline-derived CDR1 and CDR2 are LGHDT and YNNKEL (reference sequence). The CDR3 loop reads CASNQERGSVFGNTIYF. The CDR3 coding sequence is TGTGCCAGCAACCAAGAAAGGGGTTCTGTCTTCGGAAACACCATATATTTT.

The sample holds many counts of this clonotype. J is TRBJ2-3 and V is TRBV7-3, with TRBD2 as a possible D gene (5 bases). CDR3 length: 13 residues. Trimming left V 1 base short and J 7 bases short, with 9 bases between. CDR1 and CDR2 (germline): SGHTA, FQGTGA. This CDR3 is CASSLSSGNTQYF. The CDR3 bases are TGTGCCAGCAGCTTAAGTTCCGGGAATACGCAGTATTTT.

This clonotype was picked up many times. This rearrangement joins TRBV5-1 to TRBJ2-1; no firm D call. Germline V gene lookup returns CDR1 SGHRS and CDR2 YFSETQ. With 0 bases removed from V and 1 base from J, the gap between germline ends came to 8 bases. The CDR3 contains 15 residues. CDR3 region: CASSLVAESYNEQFF. CDR3 DNA sequence: TGCGCCAGCAGCTTGGTGGCAGAGTCCTACAATGAGCAGTTCTTC.

This clonotype showed up many times. The rearrangement links TRBV5-1 to TRBJ2-1; 13 bases fit TRBD2. Germline V gene sequence: CDR1 SGHRS, CDR2 YFSETQ. The CDR3 covers 20 residues. Losses at the gene ends were 0 bases for V and 0 bases for J; bases not matched to a gene: 9. In DNA form, the CDR3 reads TGCGCCAGCAGCTTGGCCGGGACTAGCGGGACGCTGAGCTCCTACAATGAGCAGTTCTTC. Its protein is CASSLAGTSGTLSSYNEQFF.